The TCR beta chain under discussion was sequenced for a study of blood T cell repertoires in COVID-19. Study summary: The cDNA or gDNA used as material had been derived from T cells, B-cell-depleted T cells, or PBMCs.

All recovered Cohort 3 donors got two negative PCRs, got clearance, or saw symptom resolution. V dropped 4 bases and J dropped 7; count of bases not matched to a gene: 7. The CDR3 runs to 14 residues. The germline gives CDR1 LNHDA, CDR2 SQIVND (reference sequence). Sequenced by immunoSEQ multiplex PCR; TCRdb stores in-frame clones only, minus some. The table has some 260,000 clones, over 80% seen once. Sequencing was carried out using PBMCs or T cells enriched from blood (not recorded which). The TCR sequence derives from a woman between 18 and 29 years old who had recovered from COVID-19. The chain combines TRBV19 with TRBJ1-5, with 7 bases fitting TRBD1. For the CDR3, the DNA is TGTGCCAGTAGTACCCGAACAGGGGTCCAGCCCCAGCATTTT. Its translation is CASSTRTGVQPQHF.